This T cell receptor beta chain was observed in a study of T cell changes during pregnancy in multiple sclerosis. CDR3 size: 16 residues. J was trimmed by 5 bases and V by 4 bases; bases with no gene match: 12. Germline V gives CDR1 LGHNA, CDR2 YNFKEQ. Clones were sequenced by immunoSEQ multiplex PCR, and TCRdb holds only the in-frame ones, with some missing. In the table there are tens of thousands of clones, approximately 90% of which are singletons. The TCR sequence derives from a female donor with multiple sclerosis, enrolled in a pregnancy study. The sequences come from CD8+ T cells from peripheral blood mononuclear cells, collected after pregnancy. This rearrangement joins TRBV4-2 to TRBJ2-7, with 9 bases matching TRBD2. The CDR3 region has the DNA TGTGCCAGCAGCCGTAGCGGGAGTAGACTCCCCCACGAGCAGTACTTC. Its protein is CASSRSGSRLPHEQYF.